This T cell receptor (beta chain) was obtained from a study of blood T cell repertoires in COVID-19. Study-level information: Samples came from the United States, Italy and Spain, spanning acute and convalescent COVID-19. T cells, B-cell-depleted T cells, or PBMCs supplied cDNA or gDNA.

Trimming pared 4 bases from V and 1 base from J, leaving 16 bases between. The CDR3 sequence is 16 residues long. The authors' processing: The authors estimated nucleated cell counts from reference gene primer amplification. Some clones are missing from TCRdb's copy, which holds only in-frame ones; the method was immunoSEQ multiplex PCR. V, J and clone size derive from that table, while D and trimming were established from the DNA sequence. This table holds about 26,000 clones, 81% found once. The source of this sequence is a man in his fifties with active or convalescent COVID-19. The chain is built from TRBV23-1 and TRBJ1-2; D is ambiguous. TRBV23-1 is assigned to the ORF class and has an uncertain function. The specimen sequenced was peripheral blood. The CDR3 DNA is TGCGCCAGCAGTCTTCCTCTTCGCTCGGGTAACTATGGCTACACCTTC. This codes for CASSLPLRSGNYGYTF.